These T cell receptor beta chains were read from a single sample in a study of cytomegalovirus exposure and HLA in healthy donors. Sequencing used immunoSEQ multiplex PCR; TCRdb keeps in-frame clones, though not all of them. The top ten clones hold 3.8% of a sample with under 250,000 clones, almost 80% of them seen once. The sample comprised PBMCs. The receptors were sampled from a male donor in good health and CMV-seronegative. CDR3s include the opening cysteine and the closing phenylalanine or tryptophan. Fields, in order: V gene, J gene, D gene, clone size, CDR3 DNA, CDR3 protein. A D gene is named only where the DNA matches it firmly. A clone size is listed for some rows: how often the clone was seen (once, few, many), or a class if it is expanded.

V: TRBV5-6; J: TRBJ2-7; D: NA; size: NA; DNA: TGTGCCAGCAGCCCGACGGGAGTCTACGAGCAGTACTTC; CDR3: CASSPTGVYEQYF
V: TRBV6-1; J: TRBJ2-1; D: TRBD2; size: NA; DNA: TGTGCCAGCAGTTCCGGGACTAGCGGGAAGAATGAGCAGTTCTTC; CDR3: CASSSGTSGKNEQFF
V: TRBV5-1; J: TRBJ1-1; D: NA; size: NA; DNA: TGCGCCAGCAGGCGGGATCTGAACACTGAAGCTTTCTTT; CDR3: CASRRDLNTEAFF
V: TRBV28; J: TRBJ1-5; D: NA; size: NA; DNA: TGTGCCAGCAGTTTTGACAGGAGCAATCAGCCCCAGCATTTT; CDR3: CASSFDRSNQPQHF
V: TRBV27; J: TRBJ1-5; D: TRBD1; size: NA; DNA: TGTGCCAGCAGTGCGGGACAGGCTCAGCCCCAGCATTTT; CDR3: CASSAGQAQPQHF
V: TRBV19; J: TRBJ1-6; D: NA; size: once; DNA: TGTGCCAGTAGTTTCAGGGTATCGGATTCACCCCTCCACTTT; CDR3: CASSFRVSDSPLHF
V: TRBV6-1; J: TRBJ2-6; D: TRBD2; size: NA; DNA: TGTGCCAGCAGAGAAGAAACTAGCGGGAAGGCCAACGTCCTGACTTTC; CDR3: CASREETSGKANVLTF
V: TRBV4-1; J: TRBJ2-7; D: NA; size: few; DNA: TGCGCCAGCAGCCAAGGTCCAGGGTTCAGCCACGAGCAGTACTTC; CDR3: CASSQGPGFSHEQYF
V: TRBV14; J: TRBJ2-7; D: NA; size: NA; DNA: TGTGCCAGCAGCCAAATACAGGCTAACTACGAGCAGTACTTC; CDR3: CASSQIQANYEQYF
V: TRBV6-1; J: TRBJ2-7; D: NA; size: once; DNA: TGTGCCATCCTCAGCCAGGGTACCTACGAGCAGTACTTC; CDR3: CAILSQGTYEQYF
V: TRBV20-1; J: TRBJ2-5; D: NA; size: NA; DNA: TGCAGACCCGGGTCTTGGGAGACCCAGTACTTC; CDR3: CRPGSWETQYF
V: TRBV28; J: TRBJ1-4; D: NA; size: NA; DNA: TGTGCCAGCAGTAAGCCGGGTAATGAAAAACTGTTTTTT; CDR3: CASSKPGNEKLFF
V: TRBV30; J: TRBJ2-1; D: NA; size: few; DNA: TGTGCCTGGAGTGTGGGTAGCGGAACCTACAATGAGCAGTTCTTC; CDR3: CAWSVGSGTYNEQFF
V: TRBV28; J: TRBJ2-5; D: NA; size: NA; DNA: TGTGCCAGCAGGTCTAGCAGAGAGACCCAGTACTTC; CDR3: CASRSSRETQYF
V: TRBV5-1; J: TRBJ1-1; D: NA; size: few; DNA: TGCGCCAGCAAACATGGTGCCTCCATGAACACTGAAGCTTTCTTT; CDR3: CASKHGASMNTEAFF